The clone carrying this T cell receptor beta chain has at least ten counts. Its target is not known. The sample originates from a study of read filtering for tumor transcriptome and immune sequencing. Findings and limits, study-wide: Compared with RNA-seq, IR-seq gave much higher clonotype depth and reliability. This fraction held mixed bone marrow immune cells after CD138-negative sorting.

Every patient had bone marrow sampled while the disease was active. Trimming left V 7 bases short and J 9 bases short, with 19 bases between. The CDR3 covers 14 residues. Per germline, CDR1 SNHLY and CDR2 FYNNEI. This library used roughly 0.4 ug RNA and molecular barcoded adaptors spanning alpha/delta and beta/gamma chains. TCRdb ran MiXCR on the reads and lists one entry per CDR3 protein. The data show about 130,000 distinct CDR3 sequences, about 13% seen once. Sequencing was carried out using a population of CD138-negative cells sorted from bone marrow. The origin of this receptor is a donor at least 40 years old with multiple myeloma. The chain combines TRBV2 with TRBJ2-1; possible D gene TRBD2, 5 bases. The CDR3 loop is CASIPGSGGGEQFF. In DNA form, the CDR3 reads TGTGCCAGCATTCCGGGCTCTGGAGGAGGTGAGCAGTTCTTC.